This TCR beta chain was sequenced for a study of T cells in Graves' hyperthyroidism and ophthalmopathy. The CDR3 has 14 residues. Between the trimmed V and J ends, which lost 1 base and 8 bases, there was a span of 13 bases. Looked up from germline, CDR1 is SGDLS and CDR2 is YYNGEE. Amplification yielded TCR beta CDR3 regions, with RNA transcripts as the source. The HTBI primer set was used in a first-round RT-PCR of the TCR CDR3. Each CDR3 protein gets one entry after TCRdb re-called the multiplex PCR reads with MiXCR. The table includes over 450,000 distinct CDR3 sequences, 15% to 20% detected once.

What was sequenced was blood. The rearrangement uses TRBV9 and TRBJ2-1; the D is unclear. The receptor was isolated from a woman in her late teens or twenties with Graves' ophthalmopathy. CDR3 loop: CASSVYKLADEQFF. Written as DNA, the CDR3 is TGTGCCAGCAGCGTATACAAGCTGGCGGATGAGCAGTTCTTC.